This T cell receptor (beta chain) was recorded in a study of T cells in localized non-small cell lung cancer. Assay: immunoSEQ multiplex PCR; the TCRdb copy retains only in-frame clones and omits some. This table has tens of thousands of clones, over 75% appearing once. The CDR3 is 14 amino acids. Germline V CDR1 and CDR2: SGHTA, FQGTGA. Trimming cost V 2 bases and J 1 base, with 8 bases left between them. Sequenced here: peripheral blood, sampled before any cancer treatment. The clonotype originates from a female donor at least 60 years old with stage II squamous cell lung carcinoma. The chain combines TRBV7-3 with TRBJ1-1; D is ambiguous. CDR3 amino acids: CASSLFGENTEAFF. The CDR3 DNA sequence: TGTGCCAGCAGCTTATTCGGGGAGAACACTGAAGCTTTCTTT.